This record looks at one T cell receptor (beta chain) sequence and its context. Its antigen is as yet unknown. Germline CDR1 reads SQVTM; CDR2 reads ANQGSEA. CDR3 length equals 16 residues. V was clipped by 0 bases and J by 5 bases; unmatched bases: 12. A single heparinised blood sample, averaging roughly 110 mL, was obtained per donor. This record belongs to a study of beta chain features in type 1 diabetes. General study findings and limits: PCR might favor shorter templates, equally in patients and controls. Any HLA effect on TCRB rearrangement was left unresolved by small sub-analyses.

Every bit of the isolated RNA underwent reverse transcription, so sequencing read expressed TCRB transcripts. TCRdb's table, derived via immunoSEQ multiplex PCR, lists solely in-frame clones and lacks some. The sample gives around 430,000 clones, over 25% of which show up once; 0.05% to 0.065% is in the top ten. The receptor comes from a man between 18 and 29 years old in good health. Specimen: naive CD4+ T cells from blood. V usage is TRBV29-1 and J usage is TRBJ1-1; 7 bases agree with TRBD1. CDR3 sequence (DNA): TGCAGCGTTGAAGATGAGTTAGAGACAGGGAAGACTGAAGCTTTCTTT. Translation gives CSVEDELETGKTEAFF.